This T cell receptor (beta chain) was sequenced in a study of Ad26.COV2.S vaccination and SARS-CoV-2 variants. The table came from immunoSEQ multiplex PCR; TCRdb's copy has only in-frame clones and leaves some out. This sample has about 94,000 clones; approximately 86% occur once, and the top ten carry 15% to 20%. Study-level results: Analyses of TCR breadth and depth may have underestimated total T cell responses. Vaccine recipients showed a spike-specific TCR breadth that was higher than in placebo recipients.

Germline V gene data show CDR1 as SGHVS and CDR2 as FQNEAQ. The CDR3 loop spans 13 amino acids. Trimming pared 5 bases from V and 9 bases from J, leaving 17 bases between. As for this clone: As yet, its antigen is unknown.

Sequencing was performed on peripheral blood, taken after recovery from COVID-19. V usage is TRBV7-8 and J usage is TRBJ2-7; perhaps TRBD2 as D (5 bases). The source of this sequence is a human donor who had recovered from COVID-19. CDR3 coding DNA: TGTGCCAGCAGCCCCAGACGGGAACTTGGGCAGTACTTC. Protein sequence: CASSPRRELGQYF.